The rows below give T cell receptor beta chains drawn from one sample of a study of shared clonotypes between healthy human individuals. Generated by immunoSEQ multiplex PCR, the TCRdb table keeps only in-frame clones and is missing some. The sample lists 800,000 or so clones, 95% to 97% occurring once. Sequencing was performed on naive CD8+ T cells sorted from blood. The receptors come from a man younger than 40 in good health. Both conserved end residues are part of each CDR3. The D gene is left open where the match is weak. Size is stated for part of the rows, as once, few or many counts, or as a class when the clone is expanded.

V	J	size	D	CDR3	DNA
TRBV28	TRBJ2-7	.	.	CASKVEAVSYEQYF	TGTGCCAGCAAGGTGGAGGCGGTCTCCTACGAGCAGTACTTC
TRBV5-6	TRBJ2-1	.	TRBD2	CASSFRAGDTYNEQFF	TGTGCCAGCAGCTTTCGAGCGGGAGATACCTACAATGAGCAGTTCTTC
TRBV11-2	TRBJ1-2	.	.	CASSELPQGTNYGYTF	TGTGCCAGCAGCGAACTACCTCAGGGGACCAACTATGGCTACACCTTC
TRBV28	TRBJ2-7	.	TRBD2	CASRRSGSPSYEQYF	TGTGCCAGCAGAAGAAGCGGGAGTCCATCCTACGAGCAGTACTTC
TRBV29-1	TRBJ2-7	.	TRBD2	CSVWSGTHSEQYF	TGCAGCGTTTGGAGCGGGACTCATTCCGAGCAGTACTTC
TRBV5-4	TRBJ2-5	.	.	CASSPRREQETQYF	TGTGCCAGCAGCCCCCGGAGGGAGCAAGAGACCCAGTACTTC
TRBV10-1	TRBJ2-1	once	.	CASSEGASSYNEQFF	TGCGCCAGCAGTGAGGGGGCGAGCTCCTACAATGAGCAGTTCTTC
TRBV7-9	TRBJ2-7	few	TRBD1	CASSLEGQTYEQYF	TGTGCCAGCAGCTTAGAGGGACAGACCTACGAGCAGTACTTC
TRBV7-9	TRBJ1-1	.	.	CASSSGGRGGTEAFF	TGTGCCAGCAGCTCCGGCGGCAGGGGAGGAACTGAAGCTTTCTTT
TRBV5-5	TRBJ2-3	.	.	CASNLRGSVDTQYF	TGTGCCAGCAACTTGCGGGGATCTGTTGATACGCAGTATTTT
TRBV27	TRBJ1-5	.	TRBD1	CASSSLTGINQPQHF	TGTGCCAGCAGTTCCCTGACAGGGATAAATCAGCCCCAGCATTTT
TRBV6-5	TRBJ2-1	.	.	CASRPRGNEQFF	TGTGCCAGCAGACCTCGGGGGAATGAGCAGTTCTTC
TRBV7-9	TRBJ1-5	.	.	CASSSPQDGSYQPQHF	TGTGCCAGCAGCTCACCCCAAGACGGATCCTATCAGCCCCAGCATTTT
TRBV27	TRBJ2-7	.	.	CASRGQLRYEQYF	TGTGCCAGCAGAGGACAGCTTCGCTACGAGCAGTACTTC
TRBV9	TRBJ2-7	.	.	CASGSSSPYEQYF	TGTGCCAGCGGTTCGAGTAGTCCCTACGAGCAGTACTTC
TRBV27	TRBJ2-7	.	.	CASSYRGHYEQYF	TGTGCCAGCAGTTACCGCGGTCATTACGAGCAGTACTTC
TRBV6-5	TRBJ2-1	.	TRBD2	CASSQPSGKDEQFF	TGTGCCAGCAGTCAACCTAGCGGGAAGGATGAGCAGTTCTTC
TRBV10-3	TRBJ2-5	.	.	CAIRDEEAETQYF	TGTGCCATCAGGGACGAAGAGGCAGAGACCCAGTACTTC
TRBV5-8	TRBJ2-2	.	.	CASSPGTLNTGELFF	TGTGCCAGCAGCCCGGGTACACTGAACACCGGGGAGCTGTTTTTT
TRBV4-2	TRBJ2-7	.	TRBD1	CASTGTGAYEQYF	TGTGCCAGCACCGGGACAGGGGCCTACGAGCAGTACTTC
TRBV5-1	TRBJ2-7	.	TRBD1	CASSLDLQGKGSYEQYF	TGCGCCAGCAGCTTGGATTTACAGGGGAAAGGCTCCTACGAGCAGTACTTC
TRBV27	TRBJ1-2	.	TRBD1	CASSLGPEGGHGYGYTF	TGTGCCAGCAGTTTGGGCCCCGAAGGGGGCCATGGCTATGGCTACACCTTC
TRBV29-1	TRBJ1-5	.	TRBD1	CSVVGGPDRNQPQHF	TGCAGCGTTGTAGGGGGCCCCGATCGCAATCAGCCCCAGCATTTT
TRBV5-1	TRBJ2-5	.	.	CASSLADRQETQYF	TGCGCCAGCAGCTTGGCCGACCGCCAAGAGACCCAGTACTTC
TRBV5-4	TRBJ2-7	once	.	CASRQQGDDYEQYF	TGTGCCAGCAGACAACAGGGAGATGACTACGAGCAGTACTTC
TRBV14	TRBJ2-7	.	TRBD2	CASSQGSGLAGGYEQYF	TGTGCCAGCAGCCAAGGATCGGGACTAGCGGGAGGGTACGAGCAGTACTTC
TRBV28	TRBJ2-1	.	.	CASNDQPEQFF	TGTGCCAGCAACGACCAGCCTGAGCAGTTCTTC
TRBV29-1	TRBJ2-1	.	TRBD1	CSVELTGMSWSSYNEQFF	TGCAGCGTTGAGCTGACAGGGATGTCATGGAGCTCCTACAATGAGCAGTTCTTC
TRBV5-6	TRBJ2-5	.	.	CASSLVPPQYF	TGTGCCAGCAGCTTGGTCCCCCCCCAGTACTTC
TRBV5-1	TRBJ1-1	.	.	CASSLRTATEAFF	TGCGCCAGCAGCTTACGGACCGCGACTGAAGCTTTCTTT
TRBV14	TRBJ1-2	.	.	CASSQGVNYGYTF	TGTGCCAGCAGCCAAGGAGTGAACTATGGCTACACCTTC
TRBV28	TRBJ2-1	.	.	CASSLADSYNEQFF	TGTGCCAGCAGTTTAGCGGACTCCTACAATGAGCAGTTCTTC
TRBV27	TRBJ2-7	.	.	CAGSLASSYEQYF	TGTGCCGGCAGTTTAGCTAGCTCCTACGAGCAGTACTTC
TRBV6-6	TRBJ2-5	.	.	CASSYPTWKTQETQYF	TGTGCCAGCAGTTACCCGACTTGGAAGACCCAAGAGACCCAGTACTTC
TRBV4-1	TRBJ2-1	.	.	CASSQGGGASAEQFF	TGCGCCAGCAGCCAAGGTGGGGGGGCGTCTGCTGAGCAGTTCTTC
TRBV9	TRBJ2-7	.	.	CASSVDGDFYEQYF	TGTGCCAGCAGCGTAGATGGGGATTTCTACGAGCAGTACTTC
TRBV7-7	TRBJ2-5	.	TRBD1	CASSQGTGGGGETQYF	TGTGCTAGCAGCCAAGGGACAGGGGGCGGGGGCGAGACCCAGTACTTC
TRBV5-4	TRBJ2-6	.	.	CASSLRPGEKNVLTF	TGTGCCAGCAGCTTGCGTCCGGGAGAAAAAAACGTCCTGACTTTC
TRBV5-1	TRBJ2-3	.	TRBD1	CASSWRTGTSTDTQYF	TGCGCCAGCAGCTGGCGGACAGGAACTAGCACAGATACGCAGTATTTT
TRBV27	TRBJ2-7	.	TRBD2	CASQMGGSYEQYF	TGTGCCAGCCAAATGGGCGGGAGCTACGAGCAGTACTTC
TRBV27	TRBJ2-7	.	.	CASMGEPYEQYF	TGTGCCAGCATGGGCGAGCCCTACGAGCAGTACTTC
TRBV10-1	TRBJ2-3	.	.	CASSESHDFTDTQYF	TGCGCCAGCAGTGAGTCTCACGATTTCACAGATACGCAGTATTTT